The rows below give T cell receptor beta chains drawn from one sample of a study of early T cells in non-severe SARS-CoV-2 infection. In TCRdb, the 5' RACE reads were re-called with MiXCR into one record per CDR3 protein. The sample holds 50,000 to 65,000 distinct CDR3 sequences; around 14% are singletons and the top ten take about 4.2%. Sequencing was performed on whole blood. These receptors came from an adult who was a healthcare worker with PCR-confirmed SARS-CoV-2 infection or an uninfected control (not recorded which). The CDR3 runs from the conserved cysteine through the conserved F or W. Each record gives: CDR3 length, clone size, D gene, J gene, V gene, CDR3 protein, CDR3 DNA. D genes are given only for firm matches. A row's size may be missing; if present it is once, few, many or a size class.

>14|few|.|TRBJ2-7|TRBV11-2
CASSLWTASYEQYF
TGTGCCAGCAGCTTGTGGACGGCTTCCTACGAGCAGTACTTC
>16|.|.|TRBJ1-3|TRBV18
CASSPVTDYSGNTIYF
TGTGCCAGCTCACCAGTGACTGACTACTCTGGAAACACCATATATTTT
>12|.|.|TRBJ1-1|TRBV10-3
CAISQQETEAFF
TGTGCCATCAGTCAACAGGAGACTGAAGCTTTCTTT
>14|few|.|TRBJ2-5|TRBV5-1
CASSLGPTQETQYF
TGCGCCAGCAGCTTGGGGCCAACCCAAGAGACCCAGTACTTC
>14|.|.|TRBJ1-4|TRBV7-2
CASSPPGFNEKLFF
TGTGCCAGCAGCCCGCCGGGATTTAATGAAAAACTGTTTTTT
>14|many|.|TRBJ1-1|TRBV6-2/TRBV6-3
CASSYSLMSTEAFF
TGTGCCAGCAGTTACTCTCTTATGAGCACTGAAGCTTTCTTT
>15|.|TRBD1|TRBJ2-2|TRBV12-3/TRBV12-4
CASIPDRVPTGELFF
TGTGCCAGCATCCCGGACAGGGTACCAACCGGGGAGCTGTTTTTT
>15|.|.|TRBJ1-4|TRBV6-1
CASSEAGPGREKLFF
TGTGCCAGCAGTGAAGCGGGCCCAGGGAGGGAAAAACTGTTTTTT
>14|many|TRBD1|TRBJ2-5|TRBV29-1
CSVAGTGDRETQYF
TGCAGCGTCGCCGGGACAGGGGATCGGGAGACCCAGTACTTC
>15|few|.|TRBJ1-2|TRBV4-2
CASSQDKNSFYGYTF
TGTGCCAGCAGCCAAGATAAAAACAGCTTCTATGGCTACACCTTC
>14|.|.|TRBJ2-1|TRBV7-2
CASSSLISGDEQFF
TGTGCCAGCAGCTCCCTTATTAGTGGCGATGAGCAGTTCTTC
>16|few|TRBD2|TRBJ2-5|TRBV11-2
CASSSSGGALGKTQYF
TGTGCCAGCAGCTCTAGCGGGGGGGCCCTCGGAAAGACCCAGTACTTC
>12|few|.|TRBJ2-7|TRBV29-1
CSVAVESYEQYF
TGCAGCGTTGCTGTGGAAAGCTACGAGCAGTACTTC
>14|many|.|TRBJ2-4|TRBV12-3/TRBV12-4
CASRGWGIGNIQYF
TGTGCCAGCAGGGGGTGGGGGATTGGGAACATTCAGTACTTC
>14|.|TRBD1|TRBJ1-1|TRBV5-1
CASSYRGLGTEAFF
TGCGCCAGCAGCTACAGGGGGCTCGGCACTGAAGCTTTCTTT
>15|many|.|TRBJ2-3|TRBV29-1
CSVVLTGTSTDTQYF
TGCAGCGTTGTGTTGACAGGGACTAGCACAGATACGCAGTATTTT
>13|once|.|TRBJ1-1|TRBV7-2
CASSSGPRAEAFF
TGTGCCAGCAGCTCCGGACCCAGGGCTGAAGCTTTCTTT
>16|.|.|TRBJ1-4|TRBV11-2
CASSSRLLATNEKLFF
TGTGCCAGCAGCTCCCGACTGCTTGCAACTAATGAAAAACTGTTTTTT
>15|few|TRBD2|TRBJ2-5|TRBV6-1
CASSEDRERDETQYF
TGTGCCAGCAGTGAAGACCGGGAGCGGGATGAGACCCAGTACTTC
>14|many|.|TRBJ1-2|TRBV7-3
CASSPSGGLYGYTF
TGTGCCAGCAGCCCCTCCGGGGGGCTCTATGGCTACACCTTC
>13|.|.|TRBJ2-3|TRBV11-2
CASSLTEGDTQYF
TGTGCCAGCAGCTTAACCGAGGGGGATACGCAGTATTTT
>14|many|TRBD2|TRBJ2-7|TRBV29-1
CSVEEGREDYEQYF
TGCAGCGTTGAAGAGGGGAGGGAGGACTACGAGCAGTACTTC
>13|.|TRBD1|TRBJ2-5|TRBV5-1
CASSQQGDETQYF
TGCGCCAGCAGCCAACAGGGGGACGAGACCCAGTACTTC
>14|.|.|TRBJ2-2|TRBV3-1
CASSPEGAAGELFF
TGTGCCAGCAGCCCAGAAGGGGCGGCCGGGGAGCTGTTTTTT
>14|.|TRBD1|TRBJ2-7|TRBV6-5
CASSYSGRGREQYF
TGTGCCAGCAGTTACTCAGGCAGGGGGCGTGAGCAGTACTTC
>13|once|.|TRBJ2-7|TRBV10-3
CAISGQVAYEQYF
TGTGCCATCAGTGGACAGGTAGCCTACGAGCAGTACTTC
>12|many|.|TRBJ2-7|TRBV10-2
CASSESSYEQYF
TGCGCCAGCAGTGAGTCGAGTTACGAGCAGTACTTC
>12|many|.|TRBJ2-1|TRBV6-6
CATSPNYNEQFF
TGTGCCACCTCGCCCAACTACAATGAGCAGTTCTTC
>13|.|.|TRBJ2-3|TRBV24-1
CATAERYTDTQYF
TGTGCCACCGCGGAGCGGTACACAGATACGCAGTATTTT
>15|few|TRBD1|TRBJ2-7|TRBV29-1
CSVEDGTGGSYEQYF
TGCAGCGTTGAAGATGGGACAGGGGGTTCCTACGAGCAGTACTTC
>15|.|.|TRBJ2-7|TRBV10-3
CAISDREGGNGEQYF
TGTGCCATCAGTGATCGAGAAGGGGGGAACGGCGAGCAGTACTTC
>15|few|TRBD1|TRBJ1-1|TRBV5-1
CASSLSGQGFPEAFF
TGCGCCAGCAGCTTATCGGGACAGGGTTTCCCTGAAGCTTTCTTT
>15|many|TRBD1|TRBJ2-1|TRBV18
CASSFRQGSYNEQFF
TGTGCCAGCTCGTTCCGACAGGGGTCCTACAATGAGCAGTTCTTC
>13|many|.|TRBJ1-1|TRBV6-2/TRBV6-3
CASRRTRNTEAFF
TGTGCCAGCAGGAGGACTCGGAACACTGAAGCTTTCTTT
>15|.|TRBD1|TRBJ2-7|TRBV7-3
CASSPLGTGIYEQYF
TGTGCCAGCAGCCCGTTGGGGACAGGGATCTACGAGCAGTACTTC
>14|.|.|TRBJ2-1|TRBV12-3/TRBV12-4
CASSSWGGLNEQFF
TGTGCCAGCAGTTCTTGGGGGGGGCTCAATGAGCAGTTCTTC
>14|many|TRBD1|TRBJ2-3|TRBV7-2
CASSIGTGQNTQYF
TGTGCCAGCAGCATCGGGACAGGCCAGAATACGCAGTATTTT
>14|.|.|TRBJ2-6|TRBV28
CASSTASGANVLTF
TGTGCCAGCAGCACAGCCTCTGGGGCCAACGTCCTGACTTTC
>15|many|TRBD1|TRBJ1-2|TRBV6-1
CASSEYGTAIYGYTF
TGTGCCAGCAGTGAGTATGGGACAGCTATCTATGGCTACACCTTC
>15|.|TRBD2|TRBJ2-1|TRBV10-3
CAISPLGSGVNEQFF
TGTGCCATCAGTCCCCTTGGTAGCGGGGTTAATGAGCAGTTCTTC
>14|few|TRBD2|TRBJ2-3|TRBV15
CATRASGSLDTQYF
TGTGCCACCAGAGCTAGCGGGAGTTTAGATACGCAGTATTTT
>14|.|.|TRBJ1-4|TRBV6-1
CASSPQNTNEKLFF
TGTGCCAGCAGTCCCCAGAACACTAATGAAAAACTGTTTTTT
>15|many|TRBD1|TRBJ1-5|TRBV18
CASSRDSFSNQPQHF
TGTGCCAGCTCACGGGACAGCTTTAGCAATCAGCCCCAGCATTTT
>14|many|.|TRBJ1-6|TRBV7-9
CASSLAGAGSTLHF
TGTGCCAGCAGCTTAGCGGGGGCGGGGAGCACCCTCCACTTT
>19|many|TRBD2|TRBJ2-6|TRBV29-1
CSVEKVVAGSLSGANVLTF
TGCAGCGTTGAAAAGGTGGTAGCGGGGTCCCTCTCTGGGGCCAACGTCCTGACTTTC